The TCR beta chain under discussion was sequenced for a study of T-cell memory formation after mild COVID-19. Points from the study as a whole: Later expanders leaned CD4+, whereas clones that contracted between day 15 and 85 were balanced CD4/CD8. Within pre-infection memory, some responding clones were found, suggesting cross-reactive memory joined. Shrinking CD4+ clones resided mostly in CM and EM, and CD8+ ones in EMRA.

V gave up 3 bases and J gave up 5 bases, with 23 bases separating them. This CDR3 is built from 17 residues. CDR1 SEHNR and CDR2 FQNEAQ come from the germline V gene (reference sequence). Employing constant-segment primers, 5'RACE generated TCR alpha and TCR beta cDNA libraries bearing sample barcodes and UMIs. TCRdb independently ran MiXCR on the 5' RACE reads; one entry per CDR3 protein. The sample has 110,000 to 150,000 distinct CDR3 sequences, 11% to 15% seen once. There are a few counts of this clonotype. Its antigen remains unknown. The chain combines TRBV7-9 with TRBJ2-7; a possible D gene is TRBD2 (6 bases). The sequence came from an adult woman who had mild COVID-19 (a few samples of this study predate the infection). Cell type and time point are not known. Material for sequencing was PBMCs or a T cell subset sorted from them (not recorded which). CDR3 region: CASSFFFAGPGAHEQYF. The CDR3 coding sequence is TGTGCCAGCAGCTTCTTTTTTGCGGGACCGGGCGCCCACGAGCAGTACTTC.